This entry is about one TCR beta chain. The immunoSEQ assay amplified TCRB CDR3 from up to about 2 ug DNA. Data came from immunoSEQ multiplex PCR; TCRdb stores just in-frame clones and leaves some out. Seen here are around 100,000 clones, roughly four fifths observed once, and the top ten hold under 8%. The CDR3 consists of 11 residues. Trimming left V 5 bases short and J 1 base short, with 4 bases between. Germline assignment: CDR1 SQVTM and CDR2 ANQGSEA. These data are taken from a study of glioma-infiltrating T cells after dendritic cell vaccination. Time point of the sample: after dendritic cell vaccination, including at tumor progression/relapse. Only patients with spare fresh-frozen tumor and over two years of follow-up were included.

This chain links TRBV29-1 with TRBJ2-3; D is uncertain. The specimen was blood, collected after dendritic cell vaccination. The clonotype was recovered from a human donor with glioblastoma. CDR3 sequence: CSVSGTDTQYF. The CDR3 DNA sequence: TGCAGCGTTTCAGGCACAGATACGCAGTATTTT.